This T cell receptor (beta chain) was captured by sequencing in a study of cytomegalovirus exposure and HLA in healthy donors. No CMV serostatus was recorded for this donor. The J segment lost 2 bases and the V segment lost 1 base, leaving 4 bases of the junction unmatched. The CDR3 totals 16 residues. In germline, CDR1 is SGHTA, CDR2 FQGNSA. Primers for the PCR totalled 60 Vbeta and 13 Jbeta. TCRdb's table, derived via immunoSEQ multiplex PCR, lists solely in-frame clones and lacks some. The sample holds roughly 130,000 clones, around 73% seen once. As regards this clone: Its specificity is not known.

Study-level findings and limits: Later analysis associated a missense DCLRE1C variant with TCR beta V- and J-gene trimming.

The chain is built from TRBV7-2 and TRBJ1-4; 7 bases are a match to TRBD1. Sequenced: PBMCs. The clonotype was recovered from a human donor in good health. The CDR3 region has the DNA TGTGCCAGCAGCTTAGGGACAGGCTGGACTAATGAAAAACTGTTTTTT. This translates into CASSLGTGWTNEKLFF.